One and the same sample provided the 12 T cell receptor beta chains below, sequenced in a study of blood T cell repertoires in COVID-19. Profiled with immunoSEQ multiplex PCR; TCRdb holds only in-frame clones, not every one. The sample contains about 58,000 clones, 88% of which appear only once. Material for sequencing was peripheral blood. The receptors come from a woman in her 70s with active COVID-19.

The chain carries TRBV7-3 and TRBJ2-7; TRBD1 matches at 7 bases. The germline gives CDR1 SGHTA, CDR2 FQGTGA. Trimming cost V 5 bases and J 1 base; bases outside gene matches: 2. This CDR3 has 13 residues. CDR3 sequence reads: CASSGDSSYEQYF. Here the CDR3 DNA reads TGTGCCAGCAGCGGGGACAGTTCCTACGAGCAGTACTTC.

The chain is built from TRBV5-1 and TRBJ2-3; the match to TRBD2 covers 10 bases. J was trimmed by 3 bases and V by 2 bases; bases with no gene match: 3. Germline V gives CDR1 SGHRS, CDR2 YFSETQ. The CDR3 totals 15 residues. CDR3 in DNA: TGCGCCAGCAGCTTAAGCGGGAGGGAGACAGATACGCAGTATTTT. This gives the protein CASSLSGRETDTQYF.

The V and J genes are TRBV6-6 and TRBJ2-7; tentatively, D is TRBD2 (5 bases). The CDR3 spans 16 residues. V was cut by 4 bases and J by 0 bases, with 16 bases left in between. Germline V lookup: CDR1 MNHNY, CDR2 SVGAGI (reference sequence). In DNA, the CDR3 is TGTGCCAGCAGTTCCCCTGGGAGCTCGCGCTCCTACGAGCAGTACTTC. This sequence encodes CASSSPGSSRSYEQYF.

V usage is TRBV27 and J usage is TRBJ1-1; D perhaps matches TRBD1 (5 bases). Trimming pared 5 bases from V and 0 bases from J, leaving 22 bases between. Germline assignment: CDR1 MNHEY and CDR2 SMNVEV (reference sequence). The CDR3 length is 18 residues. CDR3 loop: CASSPGSPAGPMNTEAFF. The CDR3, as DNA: TGTGCCAGCAGTCCAGGATCGCCGGCGGGACCTATGAACACTGAAGCTTTCTTT.

CDR3 coding DNA: TGTGCCAGCAGTGCCGGTGGACAGGGGGGGAATTCACCCCTCCACTTT. It encodes CASSAGGQGGNSPLHF. The rearrangement links TRBV28 to TRBJ1-6; 10 bases fit TRBD1. Germline CDR1 is MDHEN and CDR2 is SYDVKM. The CDR3 is 16 residues long. The ends lost 5 bases at V and 7 bases at J; junction bases unmatched: 8.

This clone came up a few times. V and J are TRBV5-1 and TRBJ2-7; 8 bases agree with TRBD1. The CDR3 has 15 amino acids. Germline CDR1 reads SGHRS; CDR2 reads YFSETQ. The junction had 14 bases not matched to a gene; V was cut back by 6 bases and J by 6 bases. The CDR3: CASTSWTGNLGEQYF. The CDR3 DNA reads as TGCGCCAGCACCTCCTGGACAGGGAATTTGGGCGAGCAGTACTTC.

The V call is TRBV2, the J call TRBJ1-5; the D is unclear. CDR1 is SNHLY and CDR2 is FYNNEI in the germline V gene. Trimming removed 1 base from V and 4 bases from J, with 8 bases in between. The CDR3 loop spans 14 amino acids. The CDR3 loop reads CASSEGRRNQPQHF. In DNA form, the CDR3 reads TGTGCCAGCAGTGAAGGGAGACGGAATCAGCCCCAGCATTTT. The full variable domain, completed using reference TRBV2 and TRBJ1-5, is EPEVTQTPSHQVTQMGQEVILRCVPISNHLYFYWYRQILGQKVEFLVSFYNNEISEKSEIFDDQFSVERPDGSNFTLKIRSTKLEDSAMYFCASSEGRRNQPQHFGDGTRLSIL.

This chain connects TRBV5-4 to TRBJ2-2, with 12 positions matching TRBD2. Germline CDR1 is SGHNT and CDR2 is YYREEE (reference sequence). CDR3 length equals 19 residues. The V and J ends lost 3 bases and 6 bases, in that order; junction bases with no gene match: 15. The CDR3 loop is CASSSEQKRTSGKAGELFF. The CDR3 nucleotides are TGTGCCAGCAGCTCTGAACAAAAACGGACTAGCGGGAAGGCCGGGGAGCTGTTTTTT.

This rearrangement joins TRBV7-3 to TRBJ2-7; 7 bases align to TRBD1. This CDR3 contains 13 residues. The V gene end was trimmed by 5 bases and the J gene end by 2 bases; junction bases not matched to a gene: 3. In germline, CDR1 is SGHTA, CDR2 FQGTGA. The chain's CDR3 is CASSSTGAYEQYF. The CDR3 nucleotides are TGTGCCAGCAGCAGCACAGGGGCCTACGAGCAGTACTTC.

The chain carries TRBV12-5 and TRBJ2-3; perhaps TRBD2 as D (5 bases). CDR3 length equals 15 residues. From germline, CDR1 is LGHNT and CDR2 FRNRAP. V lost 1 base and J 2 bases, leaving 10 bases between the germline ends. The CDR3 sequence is CASGLGASHTDTQYF. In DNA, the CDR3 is TGTGCTAGTGGTTTGGGGGCTAGCCACACAGATACGCAGTATTTT.

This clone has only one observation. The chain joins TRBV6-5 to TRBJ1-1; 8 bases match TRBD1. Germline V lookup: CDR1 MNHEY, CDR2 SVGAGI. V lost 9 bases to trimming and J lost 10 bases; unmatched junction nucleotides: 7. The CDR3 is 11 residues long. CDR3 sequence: CARQGDQIAFF. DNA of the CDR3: TGTGCCAGACAGGGGGACCAGATAGCTTTCTTT.

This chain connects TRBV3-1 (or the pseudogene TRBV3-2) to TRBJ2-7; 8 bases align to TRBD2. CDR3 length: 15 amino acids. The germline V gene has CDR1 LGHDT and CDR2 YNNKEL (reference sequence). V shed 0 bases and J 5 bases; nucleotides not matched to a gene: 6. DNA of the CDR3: TGTGCCAGCAGCCAAGAGATGGGTAGCGGGAACGAGCAGTACTTC. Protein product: CASSQEMGSGNEQYF.